The 20 T cell receptor beta chains below were found in one sample sequenced in a study of PD-L1 blockade in urothelial cancer. The sample's time point: peripheral blood 6 weeks after treatment start. The protocol was immunoSEQ multiplex PCR, while the TCRdb copy is restricted to in-frame clones and leaves out a portion. This table holds tens of thousands of clones, about nine tenths found once. The material was PBMCs, obtained around atezolizumab (anti-PD-L1) treatment. The receptors originated from a man in his 60s with urothelial cancer.

The chain combines TRBV30 with TRBJ1-2; no firm D call. The germline V gene encodes CDR1 GTSNPN and CDR2 SVGIG (reference sequence). Trimming took off 4 bases at V and 3 bases at J, with 9 bases between the two ends. The CDR3 runs 12 residues. This chain's CDR3 is CAWIRSDYGYTF. The CDR3 DNA is TGTGCCTGGATCCGGTCGGACTATGGCTACACCTTC.

This clone was seen just once. V and J are TRBV30 and TRBJ1-2; D not certain. The CDR3 covers 13 residues. Deletions cut 0 bases from V and 4 bases from J, with 9 bases between. Germline lookup yields CDR1 GTSNPN and CDR2 SVGIG (reference sequence). CDR3 coding DNA: TGTGCCTGGAGTGTACGCGAGATCTATGGCTACACCTTC. It codes for CAWSVREIYGYTF.

V gene TRBV19 combines with J gene TRBJ1-1; maybe TRBD1 (6 bases). The CDR3 totals 14 residues. Looked up from germline, CDR1 is LNHDA and CDR2 is SQIVND (reference sequence). V lost 1 base to trimming and J lost 4 bases, with 10 bases between them. The CDR3 loop reads CASSIGGPTTEAFF. CDR3 nucleotides: TGTGCCAGTAGTATAGGGGGGCCGACCACTGAAGCTTTCTTT.

The chain couples TRBV2 to TRBJ2-7, with a tentative D call TRBD1 (6 bases). V dropped 5 bases and J dropped 2 bases, with 13 bases sitting between them. The CDR3 sequence is 14 residues long. Germline V gives CDR1 SNHLY, CDR2 FYNNEI. The CDR3 region is CASSTGLRTYEQYF. The CDR3 nucleotides are TGTGCCAGCAGTACAGGGTTGCGGACCTACGAGCAGTACTTC.

The chain links TRBV7-8 to TRBJ1-5, with 7 bases aligning to TRBD1. The trim removed 3 bases at V and 5 bases at J, leaving 7 bases unmatched. The germline CDR1 and CDR2 sequences are SGHVS and FQNEAQ. The CDR3 extends over 15 amino acids. The CDR3 here is CASSLFTGADQPQHF. DNA for the CDR3: TGTGCCAGCAGCTTGTTCACAGGGGCAGATCAGCCCCAGCATTTT. The whole variable domain, remainder taken from reference TRBV7-8 and TRBJ1-5, is GAGVSQSPRYKVAKRGQDVALRCDPISGHVSLFWYQQALGQGPEFLTYFQNEAQLDKSGLPSDRFFAERPEGSVSTLKIQRTQQEDSAVYLCASSLFTGADQPQHFGDGTRLSIL.

The V and J genes are TRBV7-2 and TRBJ2-2, with a possible D match to TRBD2 (5 bases). Germline CDR1 and CDR2: SGHTA and FQGNSA. Trimming left V 5 bases short and J 8 bases short, with 15 bases between. The CDR3 totals 14 residues. DNA of the CDR3: TGTGCCAGCAGCGGCTCGGGATATCGAGGGGAGCTGTTTTTT. This translates into CASSGSGYRGELFF.

The rearrangement links TRBV13 to TRBJ1-6; 10 positions agree with TRBD1. Germline assignment: CDR1 PRHDT and CDR2 FYEKMQ (reference sequence). J lost 5 bases, V lost 4 bases, and 5 bases had no gene match. The CDR3 covers 16 residues. CDR3 sequence: CASSSGTGVNNSPLHF. CDR3 DNA: TGTGCCAGCAGCTCCGGGACAGGGGTAAATAATTCACCCCTCCACTTT.

The chain uses TRBV18 and TRBJ1-1, with TRBD1 matching 8 bases. Germline CDR1 reads KGHSH; CDR2 reads LQKENI. The CDR3 covers 15 residues. The V gene end was trimmed by 8 bases and the J gene end by 1 base; junction bases not matched to a gene: 9. The CDR3 here is CASALRQGPNTEAFF. The DNA of the CDR3 is TGTGCCAGCGCCCTTAGACAGGGGCCGAACACTGAAGCTTTCTTT.

The chain recombines TRBV28 with TRBJ2-1; 8 bases agree with TRBD1. This CDR3 is 16 amino acids long. Trimming removed 5 bases from V and 4 bases from J; junction bases left unmatched: 10. In germline, CDR1 is MDHEN, CDR2 SYDVKM. CDR3 DNA sequence: TGTGCCAGCAGTCCCCCGACAGGGGCCGGTTACAATGAGCAGTTCTTC. It is translated as CASSPPTGAGYNEQFF.

The count of this clone is one. The V call is TRBV2, the J call TRBJ2-6; TRBD1 matches at 9 bases. CDR3 length equals 17 residues. J lost 0 bases, V lost 8 bases, and 8 bases had no gene match. The germline V gene has CDR1 SNHLY and CDR2 FYNNEI. The CDR3 region has the DNA TGTGCCAGCCTTGCCGGGACAGGGAACTCTGGGGCCAACGTCCTGACTTTC. Translated: CASLAGTGNSGANVLTF.

The chain has TRBV10-3 and TRBJ2-3, with D maybe TRBD1 (5 bases). V lost 6 bases, J lost 5 bases, and 18 bases lay in between. In germline, CDR1 is ENHRY, CDR2 SYGVKD. This CDR3 contains 15 residues. The CDR3 sequence: CAIRGAVSAGDTQYF. The CDR3 nucleotides read TGTGCCATCAGAGGGGCAGTCAGTGCAGGAGATACGCAGTATTTT.

The rearrangement links TRBV6-5 to TRBJ1-5; D is possibly TRBD1 (6 bases). The CDR3 contains 15 residues. From germline, CDR1 is MNHEY and CDR2 SVGAGI. Trimming cost V 0 bases and J 5 bases, with 11 bases left between them. The CDR3 region is CASSYSVQGHQPQHF. The CDR3 coding sequence is TGTGCCAGCAGTTACTCGGTACAGGGCCATCAGCCCCAGCATTTT.

The V and J genes are TRBV2 and TRBJ1-2; the D gene is possibly TRBD1 (5 bases). Germline V lookup: CDR1 SNHLY, CDR2 FYNNEI. V was clipped by 7 bases and J by 8 bases, with 17 bases between them. The CDR3 sequence is 13 residues long. In nucleotides, the CDR3 is TGTGCCAGCACTCGACCGGACACCGTGGGCTACACCTTC. Translation gives CASTRPDTVGYTF.

This sequence joins TRBV6-5 and TRBJ2-7, with D possibly being TRBD2 (5 bases). CDR1 MNHEY and CDR2 SVGAGI come from the germline V gene. The germline V and J ends were trimmed by 0 bases and 4 bases, with 7 bases remaining between them. The CDR3 runs 13 residues. In DNA form, the CDR3 reads TGTGCCAGCAGTTACTCACGGGGATACGAGCAGTACTTC. Protein: CASSYSRGYEQYF.

On this clone itself: Compared with germline, one end of the junction differs, possibly owing to a read error. V is TRBV6-5 and J is TRBJ2-1; 9 positions match TRBD2. Germline CDR1 MNHEY, CDR2 SVGAGI. The CDR3 spans 14 residues. The CDR3 sequence: CASSPAGLAGKAVF. DNA for the CDR3: TGTGCCAGCAGCCCCGCGGGCCTAGCGGGGAAAGCTGTCTTC.

The J gene is TRBJ2-7, the V gene TRBV2; 7 bases align to TRBD1. Germline CDR1 is SNHLY and CDR2 is FYNNEI. Trimming removed 8 bases from V and 11 bases from J; junction bases left unmatched: 9. The CDR3 spans 11 residues. CDR3 DNA: TGTGCCAGCGGAGAACGGGACAGAAAGTACTTC. It translates to CASGERDRKYF.

The CDR3: CSARNNSPLHF. The CDR3 nucleotides read TGCAGTGCGAGGAATAATTCACCCCTCCACTTT. The rearrangement joins TRBV20-1 to TRBJ1-6; no reliable D call. The CDR3 has 11 amino acids. V lost 6 bases, J lost 5 bases, and 5 bases lay in between. Germline lookup yields CDR1 DFQATT and CDR2 SNEGSKA (reference sequence).

The V and J genes are TRBV6-5 and TRBJ2-7, with D possibly matching TRBD1 (5 bases). Deletions cut 6 bases from V and 7 bases from J, with 13 bases between. Germline CDR1 is MNHEY and CDR2 is SVGAGI. The CDR3 is 12 residues long. The CDR3 DNA sequence: TGTGCCAGCAGCTTACTTCAGGGAGAGCAGTACTTC. Amino acids: CASSLLQGEQYF.

This sequence joins TRBV5-1 and TRBJ1-3; the D is unclear. CDR3 length equals 17 residues. V dropped 0 bases and J dropped 0 bases, with 13 bases sitting between them. The germline gives CDR1 SGHRS, CDR2 YFSETQ. The CDR3 region has the DNA TGCGCCAGCAGCTTGGGAGCTGGGAGGAGCTCTGGAAACACCATATATTTT. Protein product: CASSLGAGRSSGNTIYF. The full variable domain, completed using reference TRBV5-1 and TRBJ1-3, is KAGVTQTPRYLIKTRGQQVTLSCSPISGHRSVSWYQQTPGQGLQFLFEYFSETQRNKGNFPGRFSGRQFSNSRSEMNVSTLELGDSALYLCASSLGAGRSSGNTIYFGEGSWLTVV.

This clone was detected only a few times. CDR3 coding DNA: TGTGCCTGGAGCCGACAGGGTATAAACGAGCAGTACTTC. Protein: CAWSRQGINEQYF. This chain joins TRBV30 and TRBJ2-7; 7 nucleotides agree with TRBD1. With 3 bases clipped from V and 5 bases from J, the junction kept 7 bases outside the gene matches. CDR1 GTSNPN and CDR2 SVGIG come from the germline V gene (reference sequence). CDR3 length: 13 amino acids.